Shown below are 5 T cell receptor beta chains from a single sample sequenced in a study of blood T cells in healthy people across ages. With a J-beta primer mix and a sample-barcoded 5' primer, a second PCR ran about 7 to 12 cycles. TCRdb re-called the 5' RACE reads through MiXCR, storing one row per CDR3 protein. The table has about 540,000 distinct CDR3 sequences, nearly 25% seen once. These data also formed part of another study, on T cells of mothers and their children.

Sequencing was done on a sample of blood. These receptors came from a boy younger than 18 in good health.

The chain is built from TRBV7-9 and TRBJ2-3; a weak D match, TRBD2 (6 bases). The CDR3 is 14 residues long. V dropped 3 bases and J dropped 6 bases, with 13 bases sitting between them. Germline V gene lookup returns CDR1 SEHNR and CDR2 FQNEAQ (reference sequence). CDR3 in amino acids: CASSFSREEDTQYF. CDR3 nucleotides: TGTGCCAGCAGCTTCTCCAGGGAGGAGGATACGCAGTATTTT.

This clonotype has only a few counts. The V call is TRBV4-3, the J call TRBJ2-1; the match to TRBD1 covers 7 bases. Germline CDR1 reads LGHNA; CDR2 reads YSLEER. Trimming cost V 1 base and J 0 bases; bases outside gene matches: 12. The CDR3 length is 19 residues. This chain's CDR3 is CASSQGALWAGGSYNEQFF. The CDR3 DNA follows: TGCGCCAGCAGCCAAGGGGCGCTGTGGGCAGGGGGCTCCTACAATGAGCAGTTCTTC.

CDR3 DNA: TGCGCCAGCAGCTTGGCTCTGGGGGACGGTGGCTACACCTTC. Protein: CASSLALGDGGYTF. The J gene is TRBJ1-2, the V gene TRBV5-1; possible D gene TRBD1, 5 bases. Germline CDR1 SGHRS, CDR2 YFSETQ. Between the trimmed V and J ends, which lost 0 bases and 7 bases, there was a span of 13 bases. This CDR3 is 14 amino acids long.

The chain carries TRBV29-1 and TRBJ2-1; no clear D gene. The CDR3 extends over 11 amino acids. The germline V and J ends were trimmed by 4 bases and 12 bases, with 13 bases remaining between them. Germline assignment: CDR1 SQVTM and CDR2 ANQGSEA. The CDR3 sequence: CSVGRTIGQFF. The CDR3 coding sequence is TGCAGCGTTGGACGGACCATTGGGCAGTTCTTC.

This rearrangement joins TRBV6-5 to TRBJ1-1; no definite D call. Trimming removed 6 bases from V and 11 bases from J, with 13 bases in between. The CDR3 length is 11 residues. The V gene's germline CDR1 is MNHEY and CDR2 SVGAGI. The CDR3 spells CASRQQRVAFF. CDR3 bases: TGTGCCAGCAGGCAACAAAGGGTCGCTTTCTTT.